What follows are 23 T cell receptor beta chains derived from one specimen sequenced in a study of CD8 T cells in ankylosing spondylitis. No antigens are known for them. MiXCR, run by TCRdb on the 5' RACE reads, gives a single entry per CDR3 protein. The sample consists of some 85,000 distinct CDR3 sequences, around 8.3% of them appearing once. Notes on the study in general: It appeared that ankylosing spondylitis blood was characterized by a TCR beta motif of several highly homologous variants.

The sample was blood, either unsorted or a sorted T cell fraction (not recorded which). These receptors were collected from a male donor with ankylosing spondylitis.

This clonotype was seen at least ten times. V and J are TRBV12-3 or TRBV12-4 and TRBJ1-1; D is possibly TRBD1 (5 bases). This CDR3 is 14 amino acids long. The V and J ends lost 5 bases and 1 base respectively, with 11 bases between them. In DNA form, the CDR3 reads TGTGCCAGCAGTATGACAGTTCCGAACACTGAAGCTTTCTTT. Residues: CASSMTVPNTEAFF.

This clonotype has a handful of counts. The chain recombines TRBV30 with TRBJ2-3; 14 positions agree with TRBD2. The CDR3 has 16 amino acids. Germline V gives CDR1 GTSNPN, CDR2 SVGIG (reference sequence). V lost 3 bases to trimming and J lost 4 bases; unmatched junction nucleotides: 6. The CDR3 DNA is TGTGCCTGGAGACCTGGACTAGCGGGAGGCTCAGATACGCAGTATTTT. It encodes CAWRPGLAGGSDTQYF.

In this sample, this clonotype turned up many times. The V call is TRBV25-1, the J call TRBJ2-1; 14 bases agree with TRBD2. Germline CDR1 and CDR2: MGHDK and SYGVNS. V gave up 7 bases and J gave up 1 base; unmatched junction bases: 12. The CDR3 contains 19 residues. CDR3 amino acids: CASIIPGLAGERSYNEQFF. Here the CDR3 DNA reads TGTGCCAGCATCATTCCGGGACTAGCGGGAGAAAGGTCCTACAATGAGCAGTTCTTC.

Comment on this clonotype: This clone may be a read error of a much larger clone one base away. This chain connects TRBV5-6 to TRBJ1-1; D possibly corresponds to TRBD1 (5 bases). The CDR3 is made up of 12 amino acids. Germline CDR1 is SGHDT and CDR2 is YYEEEE. The CDR3 DNA is TGTGCCAGCAACTTGGGGGACACTGAAGCTTTCTTT. It is translated as CASNLGDTEAFF.

The CDR3 region is CASSSLGDTQYF. In DNA, the CDR3 is TGTGCCAGCAGCTCCCTTGGGGATACGCAGTATTTT. The genes are TRBV11-2 and TRBJ2-3; no clear D gene. The CDR3 contains 12 residues. Trimming took 4 bases from V and 6 from J, leaving 8 bases between them. Germline V CDR1 and CDR2: SGHAT, FQNNGV. The full variable domain, rest sourced from reference TRBV11-2 and TRBJ2-3, is EAGVAQSPRYKIIEKRQSVAFWCNPISGHATLYWYQQILGQGPKLLIQFQNNGVVDDSQLPKDRFSAERLKGVDSTLKIQPAKLEDSAVYLCASSSLGDTQYFGPGTRLTVL.

Ten or more counts support this clonotype. The J gene is TRBJ1-4, the V gene TRBV20-1; 8 bases align to TRBD1. V trimming: 3 bases; J trimming: 8 bases; junction bases outside the gene matches: 14. This CDR3 spans 16 amino acids. Germline V gene data show CDR1 as DFQATT and CDR2 as SNEGSKA (reference sequence). This chain's CDR3 is CSARGGLDRDGEKLFF. The CDR3 DNA sequence: TGCAGTGCTAGGGGGGGCCTGGACAGGGACGGGGAAAAACTGTTTTTT.

At least ten counts were recorded for this clonotype. The chain recombines TRBV7-8 with TRBJ2-2, with 8 bases aligning to TRBD2. The CDR3 totals 19 residues. Germline V gene lookup returns CDR1 SGHVS and CDR2 FQNEAQ. V dropped 1 base and J dropped 5; count of bases not matched to a gene: 15. The CDR3 nucleotides are TGTGCCAGCAGCTTAGTTTCCGCGGGAGGTGTTCGGCGGACCGGGGAGCTGTTTTTT. Translation: CASSLVSAGGVRRTGELFF.

This clonotype was seen a single time. The CDR3 here is CASSQNEAFYTEAFF. CDR3 nucleotides: TGTGCCAGCAGCCAAAACGAGGCTTTTTACACTGAAGCTTTCTTT. This chain links TRBV3-1 with TRBJ1-1; no clear D. The V end was cut by 2 bases, the J end by 3 bases, with 13 bases between. Germline V gene sequence: CDR1 LGHDT, CDR2 YNNKEL (reference sequence). The CDR3 consists of 15 residues.

V gene TRBV7-9 combines with J gene TRBJ2-7; D gene unclear. There are 13 residues in the CDR3. CDR1 is SEHNR, CDR2 FQNEAQ, per germline (reference sequence). V dropped 5 bases and J dropped 3 bases, with 11 bases sitting between them. This chain's CDR3 is CASSPMGDYEQYV. In nucleotides, the CDR3 is TGTGCCAGCAGCCCCATGGGCGACTACGAGCAGTACGTC.

J is TRBJ2-7 and V is TRBV5-5; 9 nucleotides match TRBD1. This CDR3 spans 15 amino acids. V was clipped by 4 bases and J by 3 bases; unmatched bases: 8. Germline V gives CDR1 SGHKS, CDR2 YYEKEE (reference sequence). CDR3 region: CASSGRQGGFYEQYF. CDR3 coding DNA: TGTGCCAGCAGCGGGAGACAGGGGGGGTTCTACGAGCAGTACTTC.

This clonotype is large. The rearrangement links TRBV13 to TRBJ2-1; TRBD2 agrees at 11 bases. The CDR3 sequence is 16 residues long. Germline V gives CDR1 PRHDT, CDR2 FYEKMQ (reference sequence). The V gene end was trimmed by 5 bases and the J gene end by 4 bases; junction bases not matched to a gene: 7. The CDR3 protein is CASSQPTSGSYNEQFF. CDR3 bases: TGTGCCAGCAGCCAGCCTACTAGCGGGAGTTACAATGAGCAGTTCTTC. Full variable domain (outside the CDR3, taken from reference TRBV13 and TRBJ2-1): AAGVIQSPRHLIKEKRETATLKCYPIPRHDTVYWYQQGPGQDPQFLISFYEKMQSDKGSIPDRFSAQQFSDYHSELNMSSLELGDSALYFCASSQPTSGSYNEQFFGPGTRLTVL.

This clonotype was counted at least ten times. This chain connects TRBV20-1 to TRBJ1-5; D may be TRBD1 (5 bases). CDR1 and CDR2 (germline): DFQATT, SNEGSKA (reference sequence). The CDR3 is 15 amino acids. Trimming stripped 0 bases from V and 6 bases from J, with 15 bases between. In DNA, the CDR3 is TGCAGTGCTAGAGATCTTCTCAGGGTTGGTCAGCCCCAGCATTTT. Encoded protein: CSARDLLRVGQPQHF.

This clonotype has a handful of counts. V and J are TRBV7-9 and TRBJ2-1, with D perhaps TRBD2 (6 bases). This CDR3 is built from 11 residues. Germline loops: CDR1 SEHNR, CDR2 FQNEAQ (reference sequence). The V end lost 4 bases, the J end lost 15 bases, and 13 bases lay between the germline ends. The CDR3, as DNA: TGTGCCAGCAGCTCTGGGACTGTTCCGTTCTTC. Its protein is CASSSGTVPFF. Filled out from reference TRBV7-9 and TRBJ2-1, the complete variable domain reads DTGVSQNPRHKITKRGQNVTFRCDPISEHNRLYWYRQTLGQGPEFLTYFQNEAQLEKSRLLSDRFSAERPKGSFSTLEIQRTEQGDSAMYLCASSSGTVPFFGPGTRLTVL.

Only a few counts were recorded for this clonotype. V usage is TRBV9 and J usage is TRBJ2-1; weak D call: TRBD1 (5 bases). Looked up from germline, CDR1 is SGDLS and CDR2 is YYNGEE. The CDR3 has 15 residues. Trimming pared 3 bases from V and 0 bases from J, leaving 10 bases between. As DNA, the CDR3 is TGTGCCAGCAGCGAGGGGCAGGTCTCCTACAATGAGCAGTTCTTC. Translating gives CASSEGQVSYNEQFF.

In this sample, this clonotype turned up many times. The chain couples TRBV18 to TRBJ2-3, with TRBD2 matching 11 bases. V was pared by 5 bases and J by 4 bases, with 5 bases of the junction left unmatched. The CDR3 consists of 15 residues. Germline loops: CDR1 KGHSH, CDR2 LQKENI. CDR3: CASSTGTSGADTQYF. For the CDR3, the DNA is TGTGCCAGCTCAACCGGGACTAGCGGAGCAGATACGCAGTATTTT.

Points on this clonotype: The junction differs from germline at one of its ends, possibly a read error. The chain uses TRBV12-3 or TRBV12-4 and TRBJ2-1; TRBD2 aligns across 8 bases. The CDR3 runs to 18 residues. The CDR3 coding sequence is TGTACCAGCAGTTCTGCAAGCGGGAGCGACATTTCCTACAATGAGCAGTTCTTC. Protein product: CTSSSASGSDISYNEQFF.

The chain has TRBV19 and TRBJ2-1, with 11 bases identical to TRBD2. There are 15 residues in the CDR3. Unmatched junction bases numbered 7, after V lost 8 bases and J lost 4 bases. The germline gives CDR1 LNHDA, CDR2 SQIVND (reference sequence). CDR3 sequence: CASGKGLADYNEQFF. DNA for the CDR3: TGTGCCAGTGGGAAGGGACTAGCGGATTACAATGAGCAGTTCTTC.

Ten or more counts support this clonotype. This chain uses TRBV29-1 with TRBJ2-2, with D possibly matching TRBD1 (5 bases). The V and J ends lost 3 bases and 8 bases respectively, with 13 bases between them. Germline V gives CDR1 SQVTM, CDR2 ANQGSEA. This CDR3 has 13 amino acids. CDR3 in DNA: TGCAGCGTTGACAACTCAGGGCTAGGGGAGCTGTTTTTT. It encodes CSVDNSGLGELFF.

This clonotype was found a few times. V usage is TRBV19 and J usage is TRBJ2-1; D may be TRBD2 (7 bases). This CDR3 has 15 residues. Germline loops: CDR1 LNHDA, CDR2 SQIVND (reference sequence). V was clipped by 3 bases and J by 4 bases, with 13 bases between them. Written as DNA, the CDR3 is TGTGCCAGTAGTATTGGGGGGGCGAATTACAATGAGCAGTTCTTC. This translates into CASSIGGANYNEQFF.

The chain recombines TRBV29-1 with TRBJ2-2; TRBD2 aligns across 7 bases. The CDR3 extends over 15 amino acids. Germline V CDR1 and CDR2: SQVTM, ANQGSEA. With 4 bases clipped from V and 1 base from J, the junction kept 6 bases outside the gene matches. The CDR3 protein is CSVVSGGRNTGELFF. CDR3 DNA: TGCAGCGTTGTGTCAGGCGGGAGGAACACCGGGGAGCTGTTTTTT.

Ten or more counts support this clonotype. DNA of the CDR3: TGTGCCAGCAGTTACGTACCCGGACTCCCGAACACTGAAGCTTTCTTT. Encoded protein: CASSYVPGLPNTEAFF. The V and J genes are TRBV6-2 or TRBV6-3 and TRBJ1-1; D not certain. V was shortened by 2 bases and J by 1 base, with 14 bases between the two germline ends. This CDR3 has 16 amino acids. CDR1 and CDR2 from the germline V gene are MNHEY and SVGEGT.

In its sample, this clonotype was seen a few times. The rearrangement joins TRBV10-3 to TRBJ2-3; possibly TRBD2 for D (5 bases). The CDR3 contains 12 residues. V was clipped by 3 bases and J by 6 bases, with 7 bases between them. From germline, CDR1 is ENHRY and CDR2 SYGVKD. The CDR3 here is CAISDAGDTQYF. CDR3 sequence (DNA): TGTGCCATCAGTGACGCGGGCGATACGCAGTATTTT.

The chain is built from TRBV27 and TRBJ2-3; D gene unclear. V lost 5 bases to trimming and J lost 6 bases, with 27 bases between them. Germline lookup yields CDR1 MNHEY and CDR2 SMNVEV (reference sequence). This CDR3 is built from 18 residues. CDR3: CASSVQTHLLQGLDTQYF. CDR3 sequence (DNA): TGTGCCAGCAGTGTTCAGACTCACCTACTACAAGGCCTGGATACGCAGTATTTT.